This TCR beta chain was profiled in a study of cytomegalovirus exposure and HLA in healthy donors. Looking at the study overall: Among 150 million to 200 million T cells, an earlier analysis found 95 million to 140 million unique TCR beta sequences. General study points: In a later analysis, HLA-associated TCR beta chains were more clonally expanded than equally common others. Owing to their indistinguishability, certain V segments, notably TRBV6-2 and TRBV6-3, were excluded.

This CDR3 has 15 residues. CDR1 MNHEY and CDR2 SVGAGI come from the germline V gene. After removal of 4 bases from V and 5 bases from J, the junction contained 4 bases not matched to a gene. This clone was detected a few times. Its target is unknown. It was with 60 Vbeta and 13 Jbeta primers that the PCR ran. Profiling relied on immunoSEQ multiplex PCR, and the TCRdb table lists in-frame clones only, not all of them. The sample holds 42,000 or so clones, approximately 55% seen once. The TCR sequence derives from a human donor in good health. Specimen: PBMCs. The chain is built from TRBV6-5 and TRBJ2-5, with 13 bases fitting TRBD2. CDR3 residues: CASSSRTSGSETQYF. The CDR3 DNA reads TGTGCCAGCAGTTCTAGGACTAGCGGGAGTGAGACCCAGTACTTC.